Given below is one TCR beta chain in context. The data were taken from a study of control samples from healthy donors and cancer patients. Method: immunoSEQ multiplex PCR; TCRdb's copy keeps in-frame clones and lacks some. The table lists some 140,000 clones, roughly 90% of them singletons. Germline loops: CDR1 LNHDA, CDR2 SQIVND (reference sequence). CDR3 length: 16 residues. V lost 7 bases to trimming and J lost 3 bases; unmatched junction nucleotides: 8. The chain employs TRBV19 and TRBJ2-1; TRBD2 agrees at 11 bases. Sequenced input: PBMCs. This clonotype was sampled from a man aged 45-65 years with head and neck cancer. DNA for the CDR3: TGTGCCAGTAAAGATAGCGGGGGGGCTTTCTACAATGAGCAGTTCTTC. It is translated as CASKDSGGAFYNEQFF. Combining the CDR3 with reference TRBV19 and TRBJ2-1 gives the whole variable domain DGGITQSPKYLFRKEGQNVTLSCEQNLNHDAMYWYRQDPGQGLRLIYYSQIVNDFQKGDIAEGYSVSREKKESFPLTVTSAQKNPTAFYLCASKDSGGAFYNEQFFGPGTRLTVL.